This is a list of T cell receptor beta chains from one sample in a study of early T cells in non-severe SARS-CoV-2 infection. One entry per CDR3 protein results from TCRdb running MiXCR on the 5' RACE reads. The sample includes about 70,000 distinct CDR3 sequences, 9% to 15% of them seen just once. The source was whole blood, collected at baseline. These receptors originate from an adult who was a healthcare worker with PCR-confirmed SARS-CoV-2 infection or an uninfected control (not recorded which). The donor label of this sample is uncertain. CDR3s include the opening cysteine and the closing phenylalanine or tryptophan. D genes are given only for firm matches. Expanded clones get a size class; other rows say once, few or many, or leave the size out.

v_gene	abundance	j_gene	d_gene	CDR3nt	CDR3aa
TRBV15	few	TRBJ1-4	NA	TGTGCCGCAGGTATTCCAACTAATGAAAAACTGTTTTTT	CAAGIPTNEKLFF
TRBV7-2	NA	TRBJ1-1	NA	TGTGCCAGCACCCCCTCGTCCGGGGGTAACACTGAAGCTTTCTTT	CASTPSSGGNTEAFF
TRBV20-1	many	TRBJ1-1	TRBD1	TGCAGTGCCGCGACAGGGGGCAAGACTGAAGCTTTCTTT	CSAATGGKTEAFF
TRBV19	few	TRBJ1-1	NA	TGTGCCAGTAGTATGGGGTGGGGCACTGAAGCTTCCTTT	CASSMGWGTEASF
TRBV19	few	TRBJ1-1	TRBD1	TGTGCCAGTAAGTGGGACAGAAACACTGAAGCTTTCTTT	CASKWDRNTEAFF
TRBV11-1	few	TRBJ2-7	TRBD2	TGTGCCAGCAGCCGTATTAGAACATTTGGACTAGCGGGAGATACCGCCCGCGAGCAGTACTTC	CASSRIRTFGLAGDTAREQYF
TRBV20-1	NA	TRBJ2-7	NA	TGCAGTGCTAGATACCAGCCTCCCTCCTACGAGCAGTACTTC	CSARYQPPSYEQYF
TRBV6-6	many	TRBJ2-3	NA	TGTGCCAGCAGTTTGTCAACCAAGGGGGGTACGCAGTATTTT	CASSLSTKGGTQYF
TRBV21-1	many	TRBJ1-2	NA	TGTGCCAGCAGCAACAGGGGAACCTATGGCTACACCTTC	CASSNRGTYGYTF
TRBV11-2	many	TRBJ2-2	NA	TGTGCCAGCAGCCGCGGTGGAGCGGCCGGGGAGCTGTTTTTT	CASSRGGAAGELFF
TRBV10-3	NA	TRBJ1-2	NA	TGTGCCATCAGACCTACAGGGTCTGGCTACACCTTC	CAIRPTGSGYTF
TRBV12-3/TRBV12-4	few	TRBJ2-1	TRBD2	TGTGCCAGCAGCCCGGGCCTAGCGGGGGAATCCTACAATGAGCAGTTCTTC	CASSPGLAGESYNEQFF
TRBV2	many	TRBJ1-1	NA	TGTGCCAGCAGCTCGGACGGGAACACTGAAGCTTTCTTT	CASSSDGNTEAFF
TRBV20-1	NA	TRBJ2-7	NA	TGCAGTGCTAGCCTTCCAGGGAACTCCTACGAGCAGTACTTC	CSASLPGNSYEQYF
TRBV6-6	NA	TRBJ2-3	TRBD2	TGTGCCAGCAGTTTGGGACTAGCGACTTCAGATACGCAGTATTTT	CASSLGLATSDTQYF
TRBV12-3/TRBV12-4	many	TRBJ2-7	TRBD1	TGTGCCAGCAGTACGGGGACAGGGGGGTCCTACGAGCAGTACTTC	CASSTGTGGSYEQYF
TRBV6-2/TRBV6-3	many	TRBJ1-5	NA	TGTGCCAGCAGTTACTCGACCGGCCAGCCCCAGCATTTT	CASSYSTGQPQHF
TRBV2	few	TRBJ1-5	NA	TGTGCCAGCAGTGAAAACGGGAAACCCAATCAGCCCCAGCATTTT	CASSENGKPNQPQHF
TRBV10-1	NA	TRBJ2-4	NA	TGCGCCAGCCCGAGGGACACACAGCTGGGGTACTTC	CASPRDTQLGYF
TRBV12-3/TRBV12-4	many	TRBJ2-5	TRBD1	TGTGCCAGCAGTTTTCCATCCGGGCGCAGGGGGGAGACCCAGTACTTC	CASSFPSGRRGETQYF
TRBV6-4	few	TRBJ1-4	NA	TGTGCCAGCAGCCTCGGCCCGATGGAAAAACTGTTTTTT	CASSLGPMEKLFF
TRBV5-6	NA	TRBJ1-6	TRBD1	TGTGCCAGCAGCTTGATTTCAGGGGGCAGCTATAATTCACCCCTCCACTTT	CASSLISGGSYNSPLHF
TRBV6-2/TRBV6-3	NA	TRBJ2-5	NA	TGTGCCAGCAGTTACAGCGGGTATTATCAAGAGACCCAGTACTTC	CASSYSGYYQETQYF